Below are 5 T cell receptor beta chains sequenced from a single sample in a study of cytomegalovirus exposure and HLA in healthy donors. PCR employed 60 Vbeta and 13 Jbeta primers. Some clones are missing from TCRdb's copy, which holds only in-frame ones; the method was immunoSEQ multiplex PCR. The table has approximately 150,000 clones, over 65% seen once. The sequenced material came from PBMCs. The receptors here all came from a woman in her thirties in good health and CMV-seropositive.

The rearrangement links TRBV9 to TRBJ2-3; the D gene is possibly TRBD2 (7 bases). Germline values: CDR1 SGDLS, CDR2 YYNGEE. The CDR3 is made up of 15 amino acids. V was shortened by 6 bases and J by 5 bases, with 19 bases between the two germline ends. The DNA for the CDR3 is TGTGCCAGCACCCCTGGAGGGGGGGCGGTAGATACGCAGTATTTT. It specifies CASTPGGGAVDTQYF.

This chain connects TRBV25-1 to TRBJ2-3, with D possibly TRBD1 on 5 matching bases. The CDR3 loop spans 15 amino acids. The V and J ends lost 1 base and 3 bases respectively, with 11 bases between them. The germline CDR1 and CDR2 sequences are MGHDK and SYGVNS. CDR3 coding DNA: TGTGCCAGCAGTGAATCAGGGCGCCGAACAGATACGCAGTATTTT. It translates to CASSESGRRTDTQYF.

In its sample, this clone was seen a few times. J is TRBJ2-7 and V is TRBV9, with D perhaps matching TRBD1 (7 bases). Trimming stripped 6 bases from V and 7 bases from J, with 20 bases between. Germline V gives CDR1 SGDLS, CDR2 YYNGEE. This CDR3 is 14 amino acids long. For the CDR3, the DNA is TGTGCCAGCACCTCCGGGGACTGGGACAGAGAGCAGTACTTC. Translated: CASTSGDWDREQYF.

As regards this clone: The junction and the germline gene differ at one end; a read error may be behind it. This sequence joins TRBV7-9 and TRBJ2-1; D is unclear. The CDR3 runs to 11 residues. Germline assignment: CDR1 SEHNR and CDR2 FQNEAQ (reference sequence). CDR3 nucleotide sequence: TGTGCCAGCAGCCCCTACGATGAGCAGTTCTTC. It codes for CASSPYDEQFF. Combining the CDR3 with reference TRBV7-9 and TRBJ2-1 gives the whole variable domain DTGVSQNPRHKITKRGQNVTFRCDPISEHNRLYWYRQTLGQGPEFLTYFQNEAQLEKSRLLSDRFSAERPKGSFSTLEIQRTEQGDSAMYLCASSPYDEQFFGPGTRLTVL.

Only a few counts were recorded for this clone. The genes are TRBV11-3 and TRBJ1-3, with D possibly matching TRBD1 (6 bases). This CDR3 is built from 15 residues. CDR1 is SGHNT and CDR2 is YENEEA in the germline V gene. V was clipped by 1 base and J by 2 bases, with 9 bases between them. The CDR3: CASSLVGQTGNTIYF. The CDR3, as DNA: TGTGCCAGCAGCTTAGTCGGACAGACTGGAAACACCATATATTTT.